A single sample is the source of the 20 T cell receptor beta chains below, sequenced in a study of HIV-infected patients and healthy controls. Follow-up blood was drawn about 14 weeks, roughly three months, after antiretroviral therapy began. No cell fractionation was done, so the repertoire covers all unsorted peripheral blood T cells. cDNA was made from 400 to 500 ng RNA using alpha and beta constant primers. Separate chain-specific third strand synthesis with multiplexing indices produced the alpha and beta libraries. Each CDR3 protein gets one entry after TCRdb re-called the 5' RACE reads with MiXCR. The repertoire has about 5,700 distinct CDR3 sequences, about 8.7% of them found once; the top ten carry around 26%. The sample consisted of blood, taken during antiretroviral therapy. These receptors were obtained from an adult with HIV infection.

At least ten counts were recorded for this clonotype. The chain's CDR3 is CASSPSTSGSSEQYF. The CDR3 region has the DNA TGTGCCAGCAGCCCCTCGACTAGCGGGAGTAGTGAGCAGTACTTC. V usage is TRBV7-2 and J usage is TRBJ2-7; TRBD2 agrees at 12 bases. The trim removed 5 bases at V and 7 bases at J, leaving 9 bases unmatched. Germline lookup yields CDR1 SGHTA and CDR2 FQGNSA. The CDR3 consists of 15 residues.

By share, this clonotype counts as medium-sized. The chain combines TRBV7-8 with TRBJ1-2; TRBD1 matches 8 bases. CDR1 and CDR2 (germline): SGHVS, FQNEAQ. Losses at the gene ends were 4 bases for V and 6 bases for J; bases not matched to a gene: 7. CDR3 size: 14 residues. CDR3 protein: CASSSSDREDGYTF. In DNA form, the CDR3 reads TGTGCCAGCAGCTCATCGGACAGGGAGGATGGCTACACCTTC.

In its sample, this clonotype is medium-sized (0.01 to 0.1%). This rearrangement joins TRBV30 to TRBJ2-7, with D maybe TRBD2 (5 bases). The germline V and J ends were trimmed by 3 bases and 3 bases, with 9 bases remaining between them. CDR1 is GTSNPN, CDR2 SVGIG, per germline (reference sequence). This CDR3 has 12 residues. The CDR3 DNA reads as TGTGCCTGGAGCTTTGGAGGCTACGAGCAGTACTTC. Its translation is CAWSFGGYEQYF.

This clonotype was found many times. The chain recombines TRBV29-1 with TRBJ1-1; 8 nucleotides match TRBD1. J lost 0 bases, V lost 6 bases, and 3 bases had no gene match. This CDR3 is 13 amino acids long. Germline V gene sequence: CDR1 SQVTM, CDR2 ANQGSEA. CDR3 in DNA: TGCAGCGTGAGGACAGGGATGAACACTGAAGCTTTCTTT. This gives the protein CSVRTGMNTEAFF.

A note on this clonotype: Being one base from a much bigger clone, this may be a read error. The rearrangement uses TRBV20-1 and TRBJ2-7; either TRBD1 or TRBD2 may fit D (5 bases each). The V end lost 0 bases, the J end lost 6 bases, and 15 bases lay between the germline ends. Per germline, CDR1 DFQATT and CDR2 SNEGSKA (reference sequence). This CDR3 region has 14 residues. The CDR3 DNA reads as TGCAGTGCTAGAGATCAAATCCAGAGGGGCGAGCAGTACTTC. Translated: CSARDQIQRGEQYF.

In its sample, this clonotype was seen many times. This chain links TRBV5-4 with TRBJ2-4; 9 nucleotides agree with TRBD1. J lost 1 base, V lost 1 base, and 6 bases had no gene match. The CDR3 has 17 residues. Looked up from germline, CDR1 is SGHNT and CDR2 is YYREEE (reference sequence). The CDR3 sequence: CASSLTGTGIAKNIQYF. DNA of the CDR3: TGTGCCAGCAGCTTGACGGGGACAGGGATTGCCAAAAACATTCAGTACTTC.

The chain carries TRBV20-1 and TRBJ2-1; D uncertain. V lost 6 bases and J lost 4, with 13 bases in between. The germline gives CDR1 DFQATT, CDR2 SNEGSKA (reference sequence). The CDR3 loop spans 13 amino acids. This CDR3 reads CSAAGPAYNEQFF. As DNA, the CDR3 is TGCAGTGCCGCCGGCCCCGCTTACAATGAGCAGTTCTTC.

This clonotype was detected ten times or more. The rearrangement links TRBV7-8 to TRBJ1-5; D gene unclear. CDR1 SGHVS and CDR2 FQNEAQ come from the germline V gene. Trimming left V 1 base short and J 1 base short, with 5 bases between. This CDR3 has 14 amino acids. The CDR3 spells CASSLVASNQPQHF. In DNA form, the CDR3 reads TGTGCCAGCAGCTTAGTGGCGAGCAATCAGCCCCAGCATTTT.

This clonotype has ten or more counts. J is TRBJ1-3 and V is TRBV6-1; tentative D call: TRBD1 (5 bases). Germline CDR1 MNHNS, CDR2 SASEGT. The length of the CDR3 is 16 residues. V lost 11 bases, J lost 2 bases, and 22 bases lay in between. The CDR3 here is CACEPGTSPAGNTIYF. DNA of the CDR3: TGTGCCTGCGAACCGGGGACTTCGCCAGCTGGAAACACCATATATTTT.

This chain uses TRBV28 with TRBJ1-5; 7 bases agree with TRBD1. V was clipped by 7 bases and J by 4 bases; unmatched bases: 10. Per germline, CDR1 MDHEN and CDR2 SYDVKM. The CDR3 is 15 amino acids. The DNA for the CDR3 is TGTGCCAGCAATTCAGGGGGAAACCCTAATCAGCCCCAGCATTTT. This gives the protein CASNSGGNPNQPQHF.

By share, this clonotype ranks as medium-sized. CDR3 coding DNA: TGTGCCAGCAGCTCGGACGGCAGCTCCTACAATGAGCAGTTCTTC. This translates into CASSSDGSSYNEQFF. The chain couples TRBV7-2 to TRBJ2-1; D gene uncertain. Germline assignment: CDR1 SGHTA and CDR2 FQGNSA. V was pared by 4 bases and J by 0 bases, with 10 bases between. The CDR3 loop spans 15 amino acids.

This clonotype has at least ten counts. The chain is built from TRBV6-6 and TRBJ2-3; D gene unclear. V was trimmed by 0 bases and J by 3 bases, leaving 10 bases between them. The CDR3 totals 15 residues. CDR1 MNHNY and CDR2 SVGAGI come from the germline V gene (reference sequence). CDR3 nucleotide sequence: TGTGCCAGCAGTTACTCGGGCAGTTTAACAGATACGCAGTATTTT. It encodes CASSYSGSLTDTQYF.

This chain connects TRBV28 to TRBJ2-7; possibly TRBD2 for D (5 bases). From germline, CDR1 is MDHEN and CDR2 SYDVKM. This CDR3 contains 14 residues. The V and J ends lost 4 bases and 2 bases respectively, with 12 bases between them. The CDR3 DNA sequence: TGTGCCAGCAGTTCGATATTCGGGGCCTACGAGCAGTACTTC. Residues: CASSSIFGAYEQYF.

This clonotype has at least ten counts. The J gene is TRBJ2-5, the V gene TRBV28, with no clear D. CDR3 length: 12 residues. The germline V gene has CDR1 MDHEN and CDR2 SYDVKM. With 5 bases removed from V and 4 bases from J, the gap between germline ends came to 8 bases. This CDR3 is CASSLPLETQYF. CDR3 in DNA: TGTGCCAGCAGTCTCCCTTTAGAGACCCAGTACTTC.

This clonotype was counted at least ten times. The chain joins TRBV6-5 to TRBJ2-6; D is possibly TRBD1 or TRBD2 (5 bases each). The V and J ends lost 1 base and 0 bases respectively, with 13 bases between them. Germline V CDR1 and CDR2: MNHEY, SVGAGI. The CDR3 is 18 residues long. CDR3 bases: TGTGCCAGCAGTTACTTCCCCCCGGGACGCTCTGGGGCCAACGTCCTGACTTTC. Its protein product is CASSYFPPGRSGANVLTF.

This clonotype was observed a few times. This chain joins TRBV19 and TRBJ1-1, with D possibly being TRBD1 (5 bases). Germline-derived CDR1 and CDR2 are LNHDA and SQIVND (reference sequence). The CDR3 length is 14 residues. V dropped 5 bases and J dropped 0 bases, with 10 bases sitting between them. The CDR3 loop is CASSSGLMNTEAFF. Here the CDR3 DNA reads TGTGCCAGTAGTTCGGGACTGATGAACACTGAAGCTTTCTTT.

This clonotype was observed at least ten times. The chain joins TRBV6-5 to TRBJ2-7, with a possible D match to TRBD1 (7 bases). The CDR3 is 14 residues long. The germline V gene encodes CDR1 MNHEY and CDR2 SVGAGI. V gave up 6 bases and J gave up 3 bases, with 15 bases separating them. The CDR3: CASSNGGQHYEQYF. In nucleotides, the CDR3 is TGTGCCAGCAGCAACGGGGGACAGCACTACGAGCAGTACTTC.

The chain joins TRBV5-4 to TRBJ2-5; TRBD1 matches at 7 bases. The germline gives CDR1 SGHNT, CDR2 YYREEE (reference sequence). The ends lost 4 bases at V and 3 bases at J; junction bases unmatched: 6. This CDR3 has 14 amino acids. The CDR3 DNA is TGTGCCAGCAGCGCGGTTACAGGGGAAGAGACCCAGTACTTC. Protein product: CASSAVTGEETQYF.

This clonotype ranks as medium-sized. The CDR3 sequence: CSATATNEKLFF. In DNA, the CDR3 is TGCAGTGCGACAGCAACTAATGAAAAACTGTTTTTT. The chain joins TRBV20-1 to TRBJ1-4, with D possibly being TRBD1 (5 bases). The CDR3 consists of 12 residues. The ends were cut back, 6 bases at V and 0 bases at J, with 5 bases in the middle. From germline, CDR1 is DFQATT and CDR2 SNEGSKA (reference sequence).

This clonotype was recorded at least ten times. The V call is TRBV5-1, the J call TRBJ2-5; D unclear. The V end lost 0 bases, the J end lost 5 bases, and 11 bases lay between the germline ends. Germline V CDR1 and CDR2: SGHRS, YFSETQ. The CDR3 runs to 14 residues. The CDR3 spells CASSLGQSGETQYF. The CDR3 bases are TGCGCCAGCAGCTTGGGCCAAAGTGGGGAGACCCAGTACTTC.